A single sample gave rise to the 2 T cell receptor beta chains below, sequenced in a study of vaccination and CD4 T cells after COVID-19. The sample's treatment: roughly 10-day PBMC culture with coronavirus spike peptide pools or control peptides (ViraFEST assay). No cognate antigen is known for these TCRs. Sequencing of DNA taken from cultured CD4+ T cells relied on the Oncomine TCR Beta short-read assay. In TCRdb, the PCR reads were re-called with MiXCR into one record per CDR3 protein. Of approximately 4,400 distinct CDR3 sequences listed, 40% to 55% were seen once; the top ten hold roughly 60%. Sequenced input: CD4+ T cells from blood, cultured in vitro. These receptor sequences come from a human donor who had recovered from COVID-19.

The rearrangement uses TRBV6-1 and TRBJ2-2; 8 bases line up with TRBD2. The CDR3 contains 15 residues. CDR1 MNHNS and CDR2 SASEGT come from the germline V gene. The ends lost 5 bases at V and 5 bases at J; junction bases unmatched: 7. The CDR3, as DNA: TGTGCCAGCAGTAACACCGAGCGGGAGACCGGGGAGCTGTTTTTT. Its translation: CASSNTERETGELFF.

The rearrangement uses TRBV21-1 and TRBJ1-1; TRBD1 is taken as the D call from the table, unchecked against the DNA. TRBV21-1 has pseudogene status. The CDR3 is 15 amino acids. The DNA of the CDR3 is TGTGCCAGCAGCATATGGACAGACAAGAACACTGAAGCTTTCTTT. Translated: CASSIWTDKNTEAFF.